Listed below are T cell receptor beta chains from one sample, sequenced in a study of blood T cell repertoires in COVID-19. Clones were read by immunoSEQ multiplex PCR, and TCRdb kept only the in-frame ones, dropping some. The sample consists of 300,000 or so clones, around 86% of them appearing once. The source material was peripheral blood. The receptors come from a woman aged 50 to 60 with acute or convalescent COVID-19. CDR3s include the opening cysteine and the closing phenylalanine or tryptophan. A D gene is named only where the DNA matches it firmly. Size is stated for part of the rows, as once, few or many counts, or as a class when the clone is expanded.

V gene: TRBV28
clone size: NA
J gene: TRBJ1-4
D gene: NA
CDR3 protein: CASSLSPLEEKLFF
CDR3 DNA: TGTGCCAGCAGTTTAAGCCCTTTGGAGGAAAAACTGTTTTTT

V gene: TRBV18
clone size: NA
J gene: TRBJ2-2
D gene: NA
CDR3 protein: CASSPPGLTKNTGELFF
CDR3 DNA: TGTGCCAGCTCACCTCCGGGACTTACAAAAAACACCGGGGAGCTGTTTTTT

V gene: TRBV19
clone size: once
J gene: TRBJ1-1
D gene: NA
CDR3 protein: CASSSPSRNTEAFF
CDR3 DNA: TGTGCCAGTAGTTCCCCGTCTCGGAACACTGAAGCTTTCTTT

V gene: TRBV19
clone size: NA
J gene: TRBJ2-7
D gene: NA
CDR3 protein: CASSGAAATSYEQYF
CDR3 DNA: TGTGCCAGTAGTGGGGCAGCAGCGACCTCTTACGAGCAGTACTTC

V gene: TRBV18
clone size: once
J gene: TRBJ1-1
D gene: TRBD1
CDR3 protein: CASSPRDRLNTEAFF
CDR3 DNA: TGTGCCAGCTCACCCCGGGACAGGTTAAACACTGAAGCTTTCTTT

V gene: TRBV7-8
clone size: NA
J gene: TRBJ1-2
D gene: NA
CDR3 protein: CASSPSRLPVHSFSGKLTF
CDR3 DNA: TGTGCCAGCAGCCCTTCCCGTCTTCCCGTTCACTCTTTCTCAGGGAAATTAACCTTC

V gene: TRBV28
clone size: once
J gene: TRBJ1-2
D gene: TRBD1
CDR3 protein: CASSRTGGRGGYTF
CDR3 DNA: TGTGCCAGCAGCCGGACAGGGGGACGGGGTGGCTACACCTTC

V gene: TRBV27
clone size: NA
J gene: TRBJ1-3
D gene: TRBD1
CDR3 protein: CASSPRTGSSGNTIYF
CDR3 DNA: TGTGCCAGCAGTCCTCGGACAGGGTCCTCTGGAAACACCATATATTTT

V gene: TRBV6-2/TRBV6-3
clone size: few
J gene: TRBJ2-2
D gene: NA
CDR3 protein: CASSYNLPVPSTGELFF
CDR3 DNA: TGTGCCAGCAGTTACAACCTCCCTGTCCCTAGCACCGGGGAGCTGTTTTTT

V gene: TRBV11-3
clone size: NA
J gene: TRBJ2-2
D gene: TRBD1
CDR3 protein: CASSWDREGELFF
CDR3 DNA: TGTGCCAGCAGTTGGGACAGGGAAGGGGAGCTGTTTTTT

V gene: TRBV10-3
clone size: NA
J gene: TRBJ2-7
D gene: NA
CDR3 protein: CAIGGALSYEQYF
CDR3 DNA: TGTGCCATTGGTGGAGCCCTTTCCTACGAGCAGTACTTC

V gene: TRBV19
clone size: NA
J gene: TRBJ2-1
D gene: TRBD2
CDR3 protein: CASSLLAGGLLNNEQFF
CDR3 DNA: TGTGCCAGTAGTCTCCTAGCGGGAGGGTTACTCAACAATGAGCAGTTCTTC

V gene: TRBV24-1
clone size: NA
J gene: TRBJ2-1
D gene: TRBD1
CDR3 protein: CATSDRTGSYNEQFF
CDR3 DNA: TGTGCCACCAGTGACAGGACAGGGTCCTACAATGAGCAGTTCTTC

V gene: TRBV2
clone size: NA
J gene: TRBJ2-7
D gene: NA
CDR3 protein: CANTQNYEQYF
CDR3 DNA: TGTGCCAACACACAAAACTACGAGCAGTACTTC

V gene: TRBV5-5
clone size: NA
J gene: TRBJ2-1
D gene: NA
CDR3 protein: CASRGLYNEQFF
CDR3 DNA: TGTGCCAGCAGGGGGCTGTACAATGAGCAGTTCTTC

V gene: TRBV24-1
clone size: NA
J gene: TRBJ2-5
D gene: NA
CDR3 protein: CATSDYAVQETQYF
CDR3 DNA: TGTGCCACCAGTGATTATGCGGTTCAAGAGACCCAGTACTTC

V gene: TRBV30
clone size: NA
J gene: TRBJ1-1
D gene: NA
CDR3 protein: CAWTPGEAFF
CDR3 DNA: TGTGCCTGGACTCCGGGTGAAGCTTTCTTT

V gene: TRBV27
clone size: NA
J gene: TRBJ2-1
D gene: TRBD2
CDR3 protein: CASSPRLAGGPMTYNEQFF
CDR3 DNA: TGTGCCAGCAGTCCACGACTAGCGGGAGGGCCAATGACCTACAATGAGCAGTTCTTC

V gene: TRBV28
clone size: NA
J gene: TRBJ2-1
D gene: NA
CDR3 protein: CASSGGGHPFSSSYNEQFF
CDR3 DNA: TGTGCCAGCAGTGGGGGGGGACATCCGTTCTCAAGCTCCTACAATGAGCAGTTCTTC

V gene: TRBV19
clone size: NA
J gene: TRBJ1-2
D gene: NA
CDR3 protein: CASSIRTDYGYTF
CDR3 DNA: TGTGCCAGTAGTATCCGGACAGACTATGGCTACACCTTC